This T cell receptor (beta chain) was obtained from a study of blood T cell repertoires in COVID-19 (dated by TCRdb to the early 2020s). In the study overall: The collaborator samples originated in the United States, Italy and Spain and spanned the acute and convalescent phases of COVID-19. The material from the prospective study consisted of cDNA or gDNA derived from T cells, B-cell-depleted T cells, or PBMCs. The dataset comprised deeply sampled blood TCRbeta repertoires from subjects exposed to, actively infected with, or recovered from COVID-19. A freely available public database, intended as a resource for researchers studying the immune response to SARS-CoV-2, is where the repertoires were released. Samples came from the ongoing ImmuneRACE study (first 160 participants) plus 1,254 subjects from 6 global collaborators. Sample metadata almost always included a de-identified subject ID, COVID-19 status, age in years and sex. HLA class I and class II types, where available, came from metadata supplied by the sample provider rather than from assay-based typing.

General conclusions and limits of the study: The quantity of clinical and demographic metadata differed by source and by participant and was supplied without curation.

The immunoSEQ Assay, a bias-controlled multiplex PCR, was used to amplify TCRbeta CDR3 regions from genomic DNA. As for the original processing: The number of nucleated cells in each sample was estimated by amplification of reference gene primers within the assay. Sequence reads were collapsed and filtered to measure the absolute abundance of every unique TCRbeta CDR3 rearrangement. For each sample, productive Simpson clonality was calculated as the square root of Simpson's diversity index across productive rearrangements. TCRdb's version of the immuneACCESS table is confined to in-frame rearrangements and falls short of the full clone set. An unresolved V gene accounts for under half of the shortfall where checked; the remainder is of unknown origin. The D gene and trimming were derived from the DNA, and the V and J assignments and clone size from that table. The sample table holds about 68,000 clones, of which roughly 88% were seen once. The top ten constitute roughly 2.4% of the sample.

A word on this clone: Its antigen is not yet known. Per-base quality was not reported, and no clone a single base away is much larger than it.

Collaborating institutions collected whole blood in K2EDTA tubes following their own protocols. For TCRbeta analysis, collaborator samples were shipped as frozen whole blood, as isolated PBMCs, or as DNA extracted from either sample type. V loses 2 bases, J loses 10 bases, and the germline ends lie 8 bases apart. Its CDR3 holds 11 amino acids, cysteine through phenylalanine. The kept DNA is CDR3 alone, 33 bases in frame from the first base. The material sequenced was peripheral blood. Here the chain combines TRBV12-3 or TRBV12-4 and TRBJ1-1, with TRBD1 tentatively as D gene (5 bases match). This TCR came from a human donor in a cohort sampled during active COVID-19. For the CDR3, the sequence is CASSLRGAAFF. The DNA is TGTGCCAGCAGTTTAAGGGGCGCAGCTTTCTTT.